This T cell receptor (beta chain) was documented in a study of response to subunit inactivated influenza vaccine. Study results and caveats: Each seasonal flu vaccination may recruit only limited new T cells, authors suggested.

At least ten counts were recorded for this clonotype. Its matching antigen is unknown. Germline V lookup: CDR1 MNHEY, CDR2 SVGAGI. The CDR3 is made up of 16 amino acids. V was clipped by 4 bases and J by 6 bases, with 18 bases between them. TCRdb re-called the RT-PCR reads through MiXCR, storing one row per CDR3 protein. The sample contains about 500,000 distinct CDR3 sequences, around 7.7% of which appear only once. This chain uses TRBV6-5 with TRBJ2-2, with a weak D call TRBD2 (5 bases). The origin of this receptor is a man in his fifties or sixties who received an inactivated influenza vaccine. The source material was PBMCs from blood, sampled roughly 24 months after vaccination. The CDR3 nucleotides are TGTGCCAGCAGTTTAAGTAGACGGACCGGGGCCGGGGAGCTGTTTTTT. Residues: CASSLSRRTGAGELFF.